These 9 T cell receptor beta chains originate from one sample sequenced in a study of STAT3 mutations in large granular lymphocyte leukemia. Study-wide results and caveats: In T-cell large granular lymphocyte leukemia, about half of patients showed multiple immunodominant subclonotypes.

The antigens these receptors bind are not known. Measured with immunoSEQ multiplex PCR; TCRdb has only the in-frame clones, and not every one. The table includes 600 to 650 clones, about 44% detected once. Sequencing was done on a sample of peripheral blood mononuclear cells. The receptors derive from a woman aged 50 to 65 with T-cell large granular lymphocyte leukemia. Some clones in this sample may be carry-over from other donors' samples.

This clone is a singleton in its sample. The chain is built from TRBV5-1 and TRBJ1-2; D unclear. The CDR3 has 13 amino acids. Germline V gene data show CDR1 as SGHRS and CDR2 as YFSETQ. Trimming cost V 0 bases and J 2 bases, with 5 bases left between them. This CDR3 reads CASSLEPNYGYTF. The CDR3, as DNA: TGCGCCAGCAGCTTGGAACCGAACTATGGCTACACCTTC.

This clone has only a few counts. The chain uses TRBV30 and TRBJ2-6; D not certain. V was cut by 1 base and J by 3 bases, with 7 bases left in between. Germline V gene data show CDR1 as GTSNPN and CDR2 as SVGIG (reference sequence). The CDR3 has 14 amino acids. The CDR3 spells CAWSDRDGANVLTF. The CDR3 nucleotides are TGTGCCTGGAGTGACAGAGATGGGGCCAACGTCCTGACTTTC.

The chain is built from TRBV5-1 and TRBJ2-7; unclear D gene. There are 13 residues in the CDR3. The germline CDR1 and CDR2 sequences are SGHRS and YFSETQ. V lost 0 bases, J lost 3 bases, and 7 bases lay in between. The CDR3 protein is CASSLAGSYEQYF. DNA of the CDR3: TGCGCCAGCAGCTTGGCGGGCAGCTACGAGCAGTACTTC.

J is TRBJ2-1 and V is TRBV5-1; 8 nucleotides match TRBD2. Germline CDR1 SGHRS, CDR2 YFSETQ. Trimming at V came to 5 bases and at J to 5 bases, leaving 9 bases not matched to a gene. CDR3 size: 15 residues. CDR3 amino acids: CASRHSGAIHNEQFF. The CDR3, as DNA: TGCGCCAGCAGACATAGCGGGGCTATCCACAATGAGCAGTTCTTC.

The CDR3 region is CAWYSGSSYNEQFF. In DNA form, the CDR3 reads TGTGCCTGGTATAGCGGGAGCTCCTACAATGAGCAGTTCTTC. V is TRBV30 and J is TRBJ2-1, with 9 bases matching TRBD2. CDR1 is GTSNPN and CDR2 is SVGIG in the germline V gene (reference sequence). The trim removed 5 bases at V and 0 bases at J, leaving 2 bases unmatched. The CDR3 has 14 residues.

This rearrangement joins TRBV30 to TRBJ1-2; no firm D call. Trimming removed 2 bases from V and 0 bases from J, with 7 bases in between. This CDR3 spans 13 amino acids. Germline values: CDR1 GTSNPN, CDR2 SVGIG (reference sequence). This chain's CDR3 is CAWSTLPNYGYTF. The CDR3 DNA follows: TGTGCCTGGAGTACCCTCCCTAACTATGGCTACACCTTC.

CDR3 region: CSVLRSSYGYTF. The CDR3 DNA is TGCAGCGTTCTCAGGAGTAGCTATGGCTACACCTTC. J is TRBJ1-2 and V is TRBV29-1; no definite D call. The germline CDR1 and CDR2 sequences are SQVTM and ANQGSEA. V lost 5 bases and J lost 4, with 11 bases in between. The CDR3 consists of 12 residues.

The chain has TRBV30 and TRBJ1-3; D ambiguous. The CDR3 is 15 residues long. Per the germline V gene, CDR1 is GTSNPN and CDR2 is SVGIG (reference sequence). V was cut by 2 bases and J by 2 bases, with 13 bases left in between. CDR3 protein: CAWSRLGRAGNTIYF. The CDR3 DNA is TGTGCCTGGAGTCGCTTAGGGAGGGCTGGAAACACCATATATTTT.

V is TRBV18 and J is TRBJ2-7, with a possible D match to TRBD1 (5 bases). V dropped 5 bases and J dropped 6 bases, with 17 bases sitting between them. CDR1 is KGHSH and CDR2 is LQKENI in the germline V gene. The CDR3 sequence is 14 residues long. The CDR3 DNA is TGTGCCAGCTCAACAGGTGGGTCATGGGCCGAGCAGTACTTC. Its protein is CASSTGGSWAEQYF.